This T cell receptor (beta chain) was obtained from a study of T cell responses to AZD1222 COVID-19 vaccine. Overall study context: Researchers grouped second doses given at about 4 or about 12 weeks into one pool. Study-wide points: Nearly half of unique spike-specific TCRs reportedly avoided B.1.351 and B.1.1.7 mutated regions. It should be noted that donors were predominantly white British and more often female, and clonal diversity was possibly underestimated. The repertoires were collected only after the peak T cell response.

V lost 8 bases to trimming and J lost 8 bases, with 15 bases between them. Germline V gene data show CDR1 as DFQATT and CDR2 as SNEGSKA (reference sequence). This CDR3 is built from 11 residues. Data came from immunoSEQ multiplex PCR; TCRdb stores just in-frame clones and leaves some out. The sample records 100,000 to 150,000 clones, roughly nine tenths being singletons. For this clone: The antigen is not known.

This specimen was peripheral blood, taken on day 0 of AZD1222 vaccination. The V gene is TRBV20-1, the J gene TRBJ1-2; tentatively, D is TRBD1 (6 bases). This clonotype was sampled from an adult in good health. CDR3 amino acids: CSPRGGAGYTF. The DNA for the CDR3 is TGCAGTCCCCGCGGGGGGGCCGGCTACACCTTC.